This TCR beta chain was observed in a study of metastatic and nonmetastatic thyroid tumors. Study-wide points: Malignant thyroid tumors reportedly exceeded benign nodules significantly in TCR beta diversity, with the difference appearing in blood and tumor.

As for this clone: No antigen is known for it. The junction differs from germline at one of its ends, possibly a read error.

Using MiXCR, TCRdb re-called clones from the PCR reads. Of some 16,000 clones in the sample, around a third were seen once. All patients reached thyroid surgery having received no treatment beforehand. Germline values: CDR1 SGHAT, CDR2 FQNNGV. This CDR3 is 16 amino acids long. Input material: tumor tissue. The receptor comes from a male donor with papillary thyroid cancer or a benign thyroid nodule (not recorded which). Some clones in this sample may be carry-over from other donors' samples. This sequence joins TRBV11-2 and TRBJ1-3; tentatively, D is TRBD1 (6 bases). The chain's CDR3 is CASSLRGANSVNTIYF. DNA for the CDR3: TGTGCCAGCAGCTTACGGGGGGCCAACTCTGTAAACACCATATATTTT.